This TCR beta chain is from a study of blood T cell repertoires in COVID-19. About the study: The United States, Italy and Spain supplied acute and convalescent COVID-19 samples. The cDNA or gDNA used as material had been derived from T cells, B-cell-depleted T cells, or PBMCs.

Original processing methods: Estimates of nucleated cell counts were drawn from the amplification of reference gene primers. The method was immunoSEQ multiplex PCR; TCRdb's version includes in-frame clones alone and lacks a portion of them. V and J calls and clone size are those listed in that table; D and trimming were worked out from the DNA. The sample contains a few hundred thousand clones, 85% to 90% of which appear only once. V dropped 0 bases and J dropped 4 bases, with 12 bases sitting between them. Germline CDR1 reads LNHNV; CDR2 reads YYDKDF (reference sequence). The length of the CDR3 is 15 residues.

The TCR comes from a man between 18 and 35 years old with active or convalescent COVID-19. This rearrangement joins TRBV15 to TRBJ1-2; D is undetermined. Source material: peripheral blood. The CDR3 nucleotides are TGTGCCACCAGCAGAGATGGGCAGTTCCTCTATGGCTACACCTTC. It specifies CATSRDGQFLYGYTF.